Reported below is one TCR beta chain. Antigen: not known. This entry belongs to a study of beta chain features in type 1 diabetes. Study results and limitations: TCRB CDR3s from Type 1 diabetes patients were moderately but significantly shorter in all four CD4+ subsets.

Germline V gene data show CDR1 as LGHNA and CDR2 as YNFKEQ. The CDR3 length is 14 residues. With 4 bases removed from V and 5 bases from J, the gap between germline ends came to 14 bases. Investigators reverse transcribed all isolated RNA, so they sequenced expressed TCRB transcripts. Deep immunoSEQ sequencing covered naive, central memory and regulatory T cell samples. Method: immunoSEQ multiplex PCR; TCRdb's copy keeps in-frame clones and lacks some. The table lists 600,000 to 750,000 clones, roughly an eighth of them singletons, with more than 0.1% in the top ten. This TCR derives from a man aged 25 to 45 with type 1 diabetes. The rearrangement joins TRBV4-2 to TRBJ1-2; D is possibly TRBD1 (5 bases). The sequencing input was naive CD4+ T cells from blood. The DNA of the CDR3 is TGTGCCAGCAGCCCTCGGACCGGGACGTATGGCTACACCTTC. Its protein product is CASSPRTGTYGYTF.